This T cell receptor (beta chain) was identified in a study of blood T cells in healthy people across ages (dated by TCRdb to between 2015 and 2017). Describing the broader study: In model experiments, template switching captured about one uniquely barcoded TCR beta cDNA molecule for every two T cells. For two donors (one aged 18 to 30 and one aged 80 or older), the study analyzed two additional independent replicas of 1 million unique cDNA reads from the same blood draw. To track age-related changes in TCR beta repertoire diversity, the study relied on deep sequencing normalized with unique cDNA molecular identifiers. The donors were split into four age groups: young (average around 15 years), middle-aged (over 35), aged (roughly 60) and long-lived (approximately 80). To avoid experimental bias, donors of different ages were randomly spread across the sequencing lanes. The paper as a whole reports these results and caveats: Total diversity estimates from one million sequenced T cells were considered lower bounds and underestimates. Because the CMV infection status of the donors was unknown, age-related changes in expanded clonotypes may potentially have been confounded. Conclusive comparison of naive and antigen-experienced compartments was prevented by the profiling of bulk unsorted PBMCs. Observed TCR beta diversity correlated strongly with the percentage of naive T cells measured by flow cytometry. Compared with the aged group, more naive CD4+ T cells, fewer expanded clones and increased TCR diversity were shown by the long-lived group, suggesting age selection. As age increased, observed TCR beta diversity per million T cells dropped in a roughly linear way, and a significant reduction was already evident by age 40.

Trimming accounts for 4 bases at V and 3 bases at J, while the number of junction bases matched to no gene is 5. The germline V gene supplies CDR1 SGDLS and CDR2 YYNGEE. The CDR3 sequence runs 16 residues, both termini included. Only the CDR3 part of the read is kept: 48 bases, read in frame from the first base. Systemically healthy Caucasian individuals from Russia, some 36 in total and aged roughly 6 to 100 years, were included as donors. Around 9.9 milliliters of peripheral blood were collected from each donor into EDTA-treated Vacutainer tubes. Ficoll-Paque density-gradient centrifugation was used to isolate PBMCs, with at least 6.5 million per sample. Trizol reagent was used to extract total RNA from the PBMCs, yielding at least 6 micrograms per sample. The percentages of naive CD45RAhigh/CD27high T cells were determined by flow cytometry on a PBMC aliquot from every donor. Details on this clonotype: Its antigen remains undetermined. The CDR3 ends on some other residue instead of the conserved phenylalanine or tryptophan, so this is likely a read error.

Library preparation was by 5' RACE. A second PCR of roughly 7 to 12 cycles was run with a J-beta primer mix and a sample-barcoded 5' primer. A template-switch 5' adaptor carrying 12 random nucleotides introduced a unique molecular identifier onto each TCR beta cDNA molecule. At least 3 million CDR3-containing paired-end reads were obtained from each sample. All of the RNA was converted into first-strand cDNA using the Mint cDNA synthesis kit, with a TRBC-specific oligonucleotide serving as the primer. Following uracil-DNA glycosylase treatment, all cDNA underwent a first 18-cycle PCR with the universal primers M1SS and BC2_uni_R. For the original study's pipeline: For normalization, 1 million high-quality reads, each with a distinct molecular identifier, were randomly selected from each sample. Instead of being binned into consensus sequences, reads that shared molecular identifiers were thrown out. MiTCR, with a Q25 quality threshold and the strictest error-elimination algorithm, was used for CDR3 identification, clonotype clustering and error correction. A nonparametric unseen species model using Euler transformation provided a lower-bound estimate of total TCR beta diversity. TCRdb applied fastp at Q25 and MiXCR to the public reads, then kept only in-frame beta chains. For every CDR3 protein sequence, its rows merge into one entry that carries the most common genes and DNA. TCRdb assigned the V and J calls; the authors' analysis was not used. Here the sample has 1.5 million to 2 million distinct CDR3 sequences; about two fifths occur a single time. The ten largest clones take up around 23% of the sample.

The sequence links TRBV9 to TRBJ2-1; 12 central bases correspond to TRBD2. This sequence was found in a human donor in good health. The sample was blood. CDR3 sequence: CASSSPSGGDYNEQFS. DNA sequence: TGTGCCAGCAGCTCCCCTAGCGGGGGGGACTACAATGAGCAGTTCTCC.